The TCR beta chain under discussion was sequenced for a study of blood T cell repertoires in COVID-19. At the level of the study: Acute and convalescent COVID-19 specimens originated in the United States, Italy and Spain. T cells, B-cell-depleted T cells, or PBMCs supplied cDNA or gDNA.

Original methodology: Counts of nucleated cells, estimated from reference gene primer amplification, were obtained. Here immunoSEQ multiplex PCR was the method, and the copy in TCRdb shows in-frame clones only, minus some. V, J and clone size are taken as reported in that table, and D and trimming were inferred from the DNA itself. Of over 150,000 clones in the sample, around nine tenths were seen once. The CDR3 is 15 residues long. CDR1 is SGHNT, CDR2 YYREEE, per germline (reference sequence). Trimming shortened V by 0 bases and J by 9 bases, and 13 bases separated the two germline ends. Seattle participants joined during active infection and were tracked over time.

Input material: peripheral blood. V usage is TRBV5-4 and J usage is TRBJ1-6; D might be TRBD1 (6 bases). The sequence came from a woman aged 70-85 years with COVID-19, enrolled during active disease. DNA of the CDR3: TGTGCCAGCAGCTTGGACAGGGATCGGGGTTCACCCCTCCACTTT. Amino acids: CASSLDRDRGSPLHF.